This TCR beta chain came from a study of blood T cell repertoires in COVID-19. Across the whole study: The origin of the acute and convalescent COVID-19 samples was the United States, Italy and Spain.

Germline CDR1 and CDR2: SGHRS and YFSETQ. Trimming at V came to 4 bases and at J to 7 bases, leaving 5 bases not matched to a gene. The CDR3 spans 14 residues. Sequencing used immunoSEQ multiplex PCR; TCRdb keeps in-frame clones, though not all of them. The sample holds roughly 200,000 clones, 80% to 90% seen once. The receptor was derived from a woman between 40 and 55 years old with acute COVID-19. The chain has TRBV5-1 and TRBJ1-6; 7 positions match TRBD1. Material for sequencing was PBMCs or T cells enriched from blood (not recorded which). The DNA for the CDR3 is TGCGCCAGCAGCCCGGGACAGAACAATTCACCCCTCCACTTT. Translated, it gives CASSPGQNNSPLHF.